Below, 12 T cell receptor beta chains from the same sample are listed, as sequenced in a study of blood T cell repertoires in COVID-19. Generated by immunoSEQ multiplex PCR, the TCRdb table keeps only in-frame clones and is missing some. There are over 45,000 clones in the sample; roughly four fifths occur only once, and 1.9% lies in the top ten. Sequenced: peripheral blood. These receptors all come from a woman aged 55-75 years with acute or convalescent COVID-19.

The J gene is TRBJ2-7, the V gene TRBV9; maybe TRBD2 (5 bases). V was trimmed by 0 bases and J by 3 bases, leaving 13 bases between them. The germline V gene encodes CDR1 SGDLS and CDR2 YYNGEE. The CDR3 consists of 15 residues. CDR3 loop: CASSVGSGNYYEQYF. The CDR3 DNA reads as TGTGCCAGCAGCGTAGGCAGCGGCAATTACTACGAGCAGTACTTC.

This sequence joins TRBV9 and TRBJ1-1, with D unclear. The germline V gene has CDR1 SGDLS and CDR2 YYNGEE. The ends were cut back, 1 base at V and 1 base at J, with 8 bases in the middle. The CDR3 has 14 residues. CDR3 nucleotide sequence: TGTGCCAGCAGCGTAAGTTACGGGAACACTGAAGCTTTCTTT. Translated: CASSVSYGNTEAFF.

The chain combines TRBV7-9 with TRBJ1-1; D is perhaps TRBD1 (6 bases). The CDR3 loop spans 14 amino acids. Germline lookup yields CDR1 SEHNR and CDR2 FQNEAQ (reference sequence). Trimming took 5 bases from V and 10 from J, leaving 20 bases between them. This chain's CDR3 is CASSAGDSRDTAFF. The CDR3 DNA sequence: TGTGCCAGCAGCGCGGGCGACTCCAGGGACACAGCTTTCTTT.

This clone was recorded once. The chain employs TRBV7-2 and TRBJ2-2; D is perhaps TRBD1 (5 bases). The V gene's germline CDR1 is SGHTA and CDR2 FQGNSA. Trimming took 7 bases from V and 1 from J, leaving 10 bases between them. The CDR3 sequence is 14 residues long. CDR3 bases: TGTGCCAGCAAAGGGCAGGGGAACACCGGGGAGCTGTTTTTT. This translates into CASKGQGNTGELFF.

V is TRBV15 and J is TRBJ2-7; D perhaps matches TRBD2 (6 bases). The CDR3 has 15 amino acids. Germline loops: CDR1 LNHNV, CDR2 YYDKDF (reference sequence). Trimming pared 1 base from V and 0 bases from J, leaving 10 bases between. The CDR3 DNA reads TGTGCCACCAGCAGAGGGGCGGGGCGCTCCTACGAGCAGTACTTC. It translates to CATSRGAGRSYEQYF.

V and J are TRBV5-1 and TRBJ1-4, with D possibly being TRBD1 (6 bases). V lost 0 bases and J lost 6, with 9 bases in between. Germline CDR1 and CDR2: SGHRS and YFSETQ. This CDR3 has 14 residues. CDR3 coding DNA: TGCGCCAGCAGCTTGGGAGACAGGCATGAAAAACTGTTTTTT. Amino acid sequence: CASSLGDRHEKLFF.

V gene TRBV21-1 combines with J gene TRBJ1-1; TRBD1 is taken as the D call from the table, unchecked against the DNA. TRBV21-1 is marked as a pseudogene. The CDR3 runs to 20 residues. CDR3 protein: CASSNAGNIPWPDRVPEAFF. The CDR3 bases are TGTGCCAGCAGCAATGCGGGGAACATACCGTGGCCAGACAGGGTACCTGAAGCTTTCTTT.

In its sample, this clone was seen a few times. CDR3 amino acids: CASSLSLAGFATDTQYF. DNA for the CDR3: TGTGCCAGCAGCTTATCCTTAGCGGGCTTCGCGACAGATACGCAGTATTTT. This rearrangement joins TRBV13 to TRBJ2-3; 7 nucleotides match TRBD2. Germline CDR1 PRHDT, CDR2 FYEKMQ (reference sequence). Losses at the gene ends were 2 bases for V and 3 bases for J; bases not matched to a gene: 11. This CDR3 contains 17 residues.

Only one count was recorded for this clone. The chain has TRBV21-1 and TRBJ1-1; TRBD1, the table's D call, was not compared with the DNA. TRBV21-1 is a pseudogene. The CDR3 covers 15 residues. The CDR3 sequence: CASSNRDRGATEAFF. In nucleotides, the CDR3 is TGTGCCAGCAGCAACCGGGACAGGGGAGCGACGGAAGCTTTCTTT.

Here the CDR3 DNA reads TGTGCCAGCAGAAAGACAAGTGGCTTTAATTCACCCCTCCACTTT. Translation: CASRKTSGFNSPLHF. This sequence joins TRBV3-1 (or the pseudogene TRBV3-2) and TRBJ1-6; no firm D call. V shed 6 bases and J shed 6 bases, with 15 bases lying between them. The CDR3 extends over 15 amino acids. Germline values: CDR1 LGHDT, CDR2 YNNKEL (reference sequence).

The chain recombines TRBV7-6 with TRBJ2-7, with 11 positions matching TRBD2. Per germline, CDR1 SGHVS and CDR2 FNYEAQ. The CDR3 contains 15 residues. With V trimmed by 5 bases and J by 11 bases, 14 bases remained unmatched. CDR3 residues: CASSQTSGSPPGEYF. The DNA of the CDR3 is TGTGCCAGCAGCCAAACTAGCGGGAGTCCCCCCGGGGAGTACTTC.

This clone was seen only once. The rearrangement uses TRBV9 and TRBJ2-3; 7 positions agree with TRBD2. CDR3 length: 15 residues. V was clipped by 0 bases and J by 0 bases; unmatched bases: 1. CDR1 and CDR2 from the germline V gene are SGDLS and YYNGEE. The CDR3 nucleotides read TGTGCCAGCAGCGTAGCTAGCGGTAGCACAGATACGCAGTATTTT. Translation gives CASSVASGSTDTQYF.